Shown below are 24 T cell receptor beta chains from a single sample sequenced in a study of lymphopenia after photon versus proton radiotherapy. Assay used: immunoSEQ multiplex PCR; TCRdb lists only in-frame clones, some missing. The data contain tens of thousands of clones, around 84% of them singletons. The starting material was peripheral blood, obtained from a patient treated with proton-based radiotherapy. The receptors were sampled from a man aged 55-75 years with pancreatic cancer.

This clone was seen more than once but under ten times. The genes are TRBV10-3 and TRBJ2-7, with a possible D match to TRBD1 (5 bases). V dropped 3 bases and J dropped 1 base, with 13 bases sitting between them. Germline assignment: CDR1 ENHRY and CDR2 SYGVKD. The CDR3 runs to 15 residues. The CDR3 bases are TGTGCCATCAGTGACGATGGGCCAGGGTCCTACGAGCAGTACTTC. As protein: CAISDDGPGSYEQYF.

The V call is TRBV30, the J call TRBJ2-3; D ambiguous. The CDR3 consists of 11 residues. Germline V gene lookup returns CDR1 GTSNPN and CDR2 SVGIG (reference sequence). V lost 0 bases and J 7 bases, leaving 5 bases between the germline ends. The CDR3 is CAWSVRNTQYF. CDR3 coding DNA: TGTGCCTGGAGTGTTAGAAATACGCAGTATTTT. The variable domain in full, with the rest retrieved from reference TRBV30 and TRBJ2-3, is SQTIHQWPATLVQPVGSPLSLECTVEGTSNPNLYWYRQAAGRGLQLLFYSVGIGQISSEVPQNLSASRPQDRQFILSSKKLLLSDSGFYLCAWSVRNTQYFGPGTRLTVL.

Of note for this clone: The junction departs from germline at one end; a sequencing error may be responsible. The J gene is TRBJ1-6, the V gene TRBV6-1; 7 nucleotides match TRBD1. Germline CDR1 is MNHNS and CDR2 is SASEGT. This CDR3 region has 15 residues. The CDR3 spells CASREDRAYNSPLHF. CDR3 DNA sequence: TGTGCCAGCAGAGAAGACAGGGCCTATAATTCACCCCTCCACTTT.

The chain is built from TRBV27 and TRBJ1-1; D not resolved. CDR1 and CDR2 (germline): MNHEY, SMNVEV (reference sequence). CDR3 length: 16 residues. V was cut by 3 bases and J by 4 bases, with 18 bases left in between. The CDR3 region has the DNA TGTGCCAGCAGTTTCTCGTTGAGTGGCTACGGCACTGAAGCTTTCTTT. The encoded protein is CASSFSLSGYGTEAFF.

The chain employs TRBV7-8 and TRBJ2-7, with D tentatively TRBD2 (5 bases). The V end lost 4 bases, the J end lost 3 bases, and 13 bases lay between the germline ends. This CDR3 region has 14 residues. CDR1 is SGHVS, CDR2 FQNEAQ, per germline. The CDR3 DNA is TGTGCCAGCAGCTACCTTCCCGGGATCTACGAGCAGTACTTC. This encodes CASSYLPGIYEQYF.

The chain couples TRBV2 to TRBJ1-4; D remains ambiguous. This CDR3 has 14 residues. Per germline, CDR1 SNHLY and CDR2 FYNNEI. The ends were cut back, 3 bases at V and 7 bases at J, with 12 bases in the middle. CDR3 sequence: CASSEWEGGEKLFF. In DNA, the CDR3 is TGTGCCAGCAGTGAGTGGGAAGGCGGTGAAAAACTGTTTTTT.

Concerning this clone itself: Other nucleotide sequences in the sample specify the same CDR3. This sequence joins TRBV7-8 and TRBJ2-3; 13 nucleotides align to TRBD2. The CDR3 contains 17 residues. V shed 5 bases and J 0 bases; nucleotides not matched to a gene: 5. Germline CDR1 and CDR2: SGHVS and FQNEAQ. The DNA for the CDR3 is TGTGCCAGCAGCCCCACTAGCGGGAGGGTTAGCACAGATACGCAGTATTTT. It codes for CASSPTSGRVSTDTQYF.

J is TRBJ2-7 and V is TRBV28; a weak D match, TRBD1 (5 bases). Germline V gene sequence: CDR1 MDHEN, CDR2 SYDVKM. The V end was cut by 6 bases, the J end by 0 bases, with 15 bases between. This CDR3 spans 15 amino acids. The CDR3 nucleotides are TGTGCCAGCAGCCGACATAGACAGAGCTCCTACGAGCAGTACTTC. It is translated as CASSRHRQSSYEQYF.

The chain is built from TRBV11-2 and TRBJ2-7; TRBD1 might be the D (5 bases). V gave up 5 bases and J gave up 1 base, with 15 bases separating them. CDR1 SGHAT and CDR2 FQNNGV come from the germline V gene. This CDR3 region has 15 residues. The CDR3 DNA reads as TGTGCCAGCAGCCCCGACTCCAGGGAATCCTACGAGCAGTACTTC. Residues: CASSPDSRESYEQYF.

This sequence joins TRBV10-3 and TRBJ2-7, with 10 bases matching TRBD2. Trimming at V came to 5 bases and at J to 0 bases, leaving 4 bases not matched to a gene. Germline V gives CDR1 ENHRY, CDR2 SYGVKD. The length of the CDR3 is 15 residues. The DNA for the CDR3 is TGTGCCATCAGTTTCTCTAGCGGGAGCTCCTACGAGCAGTACTTC. Amino acid sequence: CAISFSSGSSYEQYF.

This chain joins TRBV9 and TRBJ2-7; D unresolved. V was trimmed by 0 bases and J by 4 bases, leaving 14 bases between them. This CDR3 spans 15 amino acids. Germline CDR1 is SGDLS and CDR2 is YYNGEE. In DNA, the CDR3 is TGTGCCAGCAGCGTAGAGCCGGCAGGAGCATACGAGCAGTACTTC. It specifies CASSVEPAGAYEQYF.

The V and J genes are TRBV28 and TRBJ2-3; TRBD1 agrees at 7 bases. Trimming took 6 bases from V and 5 from J; bases not matched to a gene: 8. CDR3 size: 14 residues. The germline V gene encodes CDR1 MDHEN and CDR2 SYDVKM. The CDR3 spells CASRRQGSGDTQYF. The CDR3, as DNA: TGTGCCAGCAGACGACAGGGATCGGGAGATACGCAGTATTTT.

This clone appeared once. The chain combines TRBV11-2 with TRBJ2-5; D not certain. Trimming removed 4 bases from V and 6 bases from J, with 6 bases in between. CDR1 is SGHAT, CDR2 FQNNGV, per germline. The CDR3 covers 11 residues. The CDR3 DNA reads as TGTGCCAGCAGCTGGAGCCAGACCCAGTACTTC. Translation: CASSWSQTQYF.

The rearrangement links TRBV7-8 to TRBJ2-2; TRBD2 agrees at 10 bases. Germline V CDR1 and CDR2: SGHVS, FQNEAQ. V lost 1 base and J lost 7; bases outside the gene matches: 6. The CDR3 length is 16 residues. CDR3 sequence (DNA): TGTGCCAGCAGCTTAGTGGGCCGACTAGCGGGCGGGGAGCTGTTTTTT. Protein sequence: CASSLVGRLAGGELFF.

J is TRBJ2-1 and V is TRBV5-1; 7 bases are shared with TRBD1. Losses at the gene ends were 9 bases for V and 1 base for J; bases not matched to a gene: 10. CDR1 is SGHRS, CDR2 YFSETQ, per germline. The length of the CDR3 is 15 residues. The CDR3 nucleotides are TGCGCCACCTGTACAGGGGACGCGTCCTACAATGAGCAGTTCTTC. Its translation is CATCTGDASYNEQFF. The full variable domain, with the rest looked up from reference TRBV5-1 and TRBJ2-1, is KAGVTQTPRYLIKTRGQQVTLSCSPISGHRSVSWYQQTPGQGLQFLFEYFSETQRNKGNFPGRFSGRQFSNSRSEMNVSTLELGDSALYLCATCTGDASYNEQFFGPGTRLTVL.

The chain is built from TRBV28 and TRBJ2-1; 9 bases are shared with TRBD2. Looked up from germline, CDR1 is MDHEN and CDR2 is SYDVKM. Trimming took 2 bases from V and 3 from J; bases not matched to a gene: 11. This CDR3 spans 18 amino acids. CDR3 sequence (DNA): TGTGCCAGCAGTTTACCTCAGGGTCTAGCGGGAATCTACAATGAGCAGTTCTTC. It translates to CASSLPQGLAGIYNEQFF. Based on the CDR3 plus reference TRBV28 and TRBJ2-1, the full variable domain is DVKVTQSSRYLVKRTGEKVFLECVQDMDHENMFWYRQDPGLGLRLIYFSYDVKMKEKGDIPEGYSVSREKKERFSLILESASTNQTSMYLCASSLPQGLAGIYNEQFFGPGTRLTVL.

This chain joins TRBV27 and TRBJ2-4; D could derive from TRBD1 or TRBD2 (5 bases each). The V and J ends lost 5 bases and 5 bases respectively, with 19 bases between them. The germline CDR1 and CDR2 sequences are MNHEY and SMNVEV (reference sequence). This CDR3 contains 16 residues. This CDR3 reads CASSDSPGSVENIQYF. CDR3 nucleotides: TGTGCCAGCAGTGACTCTCCAGGGAGTGTGGAAAACATTCAGTACTTC.

This clone has just a few counts. This chain links TRBV6-1 with TRBJ1-1; possible D gene TRBD1, 5 bases. V shed 6 bases and J shed 2 bases, with 16 bases lying between them. Germline CDR1 is MNHNS and CDR2 is SASEGT. The CDR3 covers 15 residues. CDR3 sequence: CASRGWGGANTEAFF. In DNA form, the CDR3 reads TGTGCCAGCAGGGGCTGGGGAGGGGCTAACACTGAAGCTTTCTTT.

The chain is built from TRBV7-9 and TRBJ2-7, with D uncertain. The ends were cut back, 3 bases at V and 3 bases at J, with 9 bases in the middle. The CDR3 length is 13 residues. From germline, CDR1 is SEHNR and CDR2 FQNEAQ (reference sequence). CDR3: CASSLPKNYEQYF. The CDR3 region has the DNA TGTGCCAGCAGCTTGCCCAAGAACTACGAGCAGTACTTC.

The V and J genes are TRBV5-4 and TRBJ2-1; possibly TRBD1 or TRBD2 for D (5 bases each). The CDR3 totals 14 residues. V lost 3 bases and J 8 bases, leaving 15 bases between the germline ends. The germline V gene encodes CDR1 SGHNT and CDR2 YYREEE (reference sequence). CDR3 in DNA: TGTGCCAGCAGCTCGATGCGAAGGGGAGATGAGCAGTTCTTC. Translation: CASSSMRRGDEQFF.

In regard to this clone: Sequence at one end of the junction differs from germline and may be a read error. This chain links TRBV29-1 with TRBJ1-1; D not resolved. Germline CDR1 SQVTM, CDR2 ANQGSEA. The CDR3 length is 14 residues. CDR3 residues: CSVTGVVKNPEAFF. The DNA for the CDR3 is TGCAGCGTTACTGGGGTTGTGAAGAACCCTGAAGCTTTCTTT.

This chain connects TRBV28 to TRBJ1-2; D perhaps matches TRBD1 (5 bases). The V and J ends lost 11 bases and 5 bases respectively, with 24 bases between them. CDR1 is MDHEN, CDR2 SYDVKM, per germline. CDR3 length: 15 residues. DNA for the CDR3: TGTGCCGCCAAGTTGGGCCTCCATAAGGGGTATGGCTACACCTTC. Its protein product is CAAKLGLHKGYGYTF.

This chain links TRBV30 with TRBJ1-1; D remains unclear. Germline V gives CDR1 GTSNPN, CDR2 SVGIG (reference sequence). V lost 5 bases and J 5 bases, leaving 12 bases between the germline ends. CDR3 length: 12 residues. CDR3 protein: CAWGRGETEAFF. CDR3 nucleotides: TGTGCCTGGGGTCGGGGAGAAACTGAAGCTTTCTTT.

This clone has just a few counts. The chain couples TRBV7-2 to TRBJ1-2, with a possible D match to TRBD1 (6 bases). CDR3 size: 14 residues. The ends were cut back, 4 bases at V and 2 bases at J, with 11 bases in the middle. CDR1 is SGHTA, CDR2 FQGNSA, per germline. DNA for the CDR3: TGTGCCAGCAGCTCTCGGACAGAGAACTATGGCTACACCTTC. Its translation is CASSSRTENYGYTF.